These 21 T cell receptor beta chains were sequenced from one sample in a study of T cells after yellow fever vaccination. TCRdb re-called the 5' RACE reads through MiXCR, storing one row per CDR3 protein. The profile covers some 400,000 distinct CDR3 sequences, with 6% to 8% appearing a single time and approximately 15% taken by the ten largest. Sequencing was performed on PBMCs, taken 5 days after the yellow fever booster vaccination. All receptors come from a man aged 25-40 years who received the YFV17D yellow fever vaccine.

In its sample, this clonotype was seen a few times. This rearrangement joins TRBV12-3 or TRBV12-4 to TRBJ1-4; no firm D call. CDR3 length: 14 amino acids. V lost 6 bases, J lost 7 bases, and 15 bases lay in between. CDR3 sequence reads: CASSLGVTSEKLFF. The CDR3 nucleotides read TGTGCCAGCAGCCTTGGGGTTACGAGTGAAAAACTGTTTTTT.

This clonotype was found a few times. This chain uses TRBV18 with TRBJ2-4, with 7 bases identical to TRBD2. V shed 4 bases and J 1 base; nucleotides not matched to a gene: 4. CDR1 and CDR2 (germline): KGHSH, LQKENI. The CDR3 runs to 15 residues. The DNA for the CDR3 is TGTGCCAGCTCACAACTAGCGACGGCCAAAAACATTCAGTACTTC. It yields the protein CASSQLATAKNIQYF.

This clonotype turned up a few times. The chain has TRBV20-1 and TRBJ1-5, with D maybe TRBD1 (6 bases). CDR1 and CDR2 (germline): DFQATT, SNEGSKA (reference sequence). The V end was cut by 5 bases, the J end by 4 bases, with 12 bases between. The CDR3 length is 13 residues. Here the CDR3 DNA reads TGCAGTGCTCAGGACAGCATAAATCAGCCCCAGCATTTT. Its translation: CSAQDSINQPQHF.

V usage is TRBV7-9 and J usage is TRBJ1-2; no firm D call. Per the germline V gene, CDR1 is SEHNR and CDR2 is FQNEAQ (reference sequence). The CDR3 runs to 12 residues. V was clipped by 1 base and J by 5 bases, with 5 bases between them. DNA of the CDR3: TGTGCCAGCAGCTTAGTTTTGTATGGCTACACCTTC. Its protein is CASSLVLYGYTF.

This clonotype showed up just a few times. The chain has TRBV19 and TRBJ2-1, with D possibly being TRBD1 (6 bases). V was cut by 7 bases and J by 2 bases, with 12 bases left in between. Germline V gene sequence: CDR1 LNHDA, CDR2 SQIVND (reference sequence). The CDR3 consists of 14 residues. This CDR3 is CASKPGDPYNEQFF. In DNA form, the CDR3 reads TGTGCCAGTAAACCAGGGGATCCCTACAATGAGCAGTTCTTC.

This clonotype was detected only a few times. The chain is built from TRBV7-9 and TRBJ2-7; 8 positions match TRBD2. CDR1 and CDR2 from the germline V gene are SEHNR and FQNEAQ (reference sequence). The V gene end was trimmed by 7 bases and the J gene end by 2 bases; junction bases not matched to a gene: 7. The CDR3 spans 14 residues. In nucleotides, the CDR3 is TGTGCCAGCAAACTAAGCGGGAGCCCCTACGAGCAGTACTTC. It yields the protein CASKLSGSPYEQYF.

This clonotype occurred a few times. This sequence joins TRBV20-1 and TRBJ2-3; TRBD2 agrees at 10 bases. Looked up from germline, CDR1 is DFQATT and CDR2 is SNEGSKA (reference sequence). With V trimmed by 7 bases and J by 2 bases, 6 bases remained unmatched. The CDR3 loop spans 14 amino acids. The CDR3 protein is CSESGLATTDTQYF. CDR3 in DNA: TGCAGTGAGTCGGGACTAGCGACCACAGATACGCAGTATTTT.

This clonotype was seen a handful of times. V gene TRBV12-3 or TRBV12-4 combines with J gene TRBJ2-1, with 8 positions matching TRBD1. There are 16 residues in the CDR3. Trimming took 6 bases from V and 7 from J; bases not matched to a gene: 14. CDR3 sequence (DNA): TGTGCCAGCAGAACCCGGACAGGGATGGTGGGAAATGAGCAGTTCTTC. Its protein is CASRTRTGMVGNEQFF.

This rearrangement joins TRBV10-3 to TRBJ2-3; D is ambiguous. V shed 3 bases and J shed 2 bases, with 0 bases lying between them. The CDR3 consists of 11 residues. The V gene's germline CDR1 is ENHRY and CDR2 SYGVKD. CDR3 coding DNA: TGTGCCATCAGTGACACAGATACGCAGTATTTT. This codes for CAISDTDTQYF.

The chain carries TRBV18 and TRBJ1-6; tentative D call: TRBD1 (5 bases). This CDR3 comprises 15 residues. CDR1 is KGHSH, CDR2 LQKENI, per germline. V lost 2 bases and J 9 bases, leaving 14 bases between the germline ends. CDR3 sequence (DNA): TGTGCCAGCTCACCAACAGGCCAGAGGGGTTCACCCCTCCACTTT. Its translation is CASSPTGQRGSPLHF.

This clonotype was counted ten times or more. The V and J genes are TRBV20-1 and TRBJ2-1; 14 bases line up with TRBD2. The CDR3 consists of 15 residues. Germline CDR1 DFQATT, CDR2 SNEGSKA (reference sequence). J gave up 8 bases and V 4 bases, and 7 bases lay outside the gene matches. CDR3 nucleotide sequence: TGCAGTGCTATTCGACTAGCGGGAGGGAAGGATGAGCAGTTCTTC. Amino acid sequence: CSAIRLAGGKDEQFF.

This clonotype was picked up many times. CDR3 sequence reads: CSATRDPDRLYEQYF. CDR3 nucleotides: TGCAGTGCCACTAGGGATCCGGACAGGCTCTACGAGCAGTACTTC. This sequence joins TRBV20-1 and TRBJ2-7; 7 bases agree with TRBD1. In germline, CDR1 is DFQATT, CDR2 SNEGSKA (reference sequence). The CDR3 has 15 residues. V dropped 6 bases and J dropped 3; count of bases not matched to a gene: 14.

This clonotype was counted at least ten times. This chain uses TRBV15 with TRBJ2-3; 9 nucleotides agree with TRBD2. The CDR3 is 15 residues long. V shed 0 bases, J shed 6 bases, and the junction held 4 bases outside the gene matches. The germline V gene encodes CDR1 LNHNV and CDR2 YYDKDF (reference sequence). The CDR3 sequence is CATSRELAGADTQYF. The CDR3 DNA is TGTGCCACCAGCAGAGAGTTAGCGGGAGCGGATACGCAGTATTTT.

In this sample, this clonotype turned up a few times. This chain uses TRBV29-1 with TRBJ2-7, with D unresolved. Trimming shortened V by 4 bases and J by 7 bases, and 11 bases separated the two germline ends. Germline V gene lookup returns CDR1 SQVTM and CDR2 ANQGSEA. The CDR3 covers 11 residues. CDR3 residues: CSVVGTTEQYF. The CDR3 DNA sequence: TGCAGCGTTGTTGGTACTACGGAGCAGTACTTC.

The sample holds many counts of this clonotype. V and J are TRBV20-1 and TRBJ2-1, with a weak D call TRBD2 (5 bases). CDR3 size: 14 residues. Deletions cut 3 bases from V and 1 base from J, with 10 bases between. CDR1 is DFQATT and CDR2 is SNEGSKA in the germline V gene (reference sequence). The CDR3 spells CSASEAASYNEQFF. In DNA form, the CDR3 reads TGCAGTGCTAGCGAAGCGGCTTCCTACAATGAGCAGTTCTTC.

There are many counts of this clonotype. The chain couples TRBV27 to TRBJ1-6; tentatively, D is TRBD1 (5 bases). Trimming took 3 bases from V and 5 from J, leaving 11 bases between them. Germline assignment: CDR1 MNHEY and CDR2 SMNVEV (reference sequence). The CDR3 runs 15 residues. The CDR3 here is CASSFSGMDNSPLHF. The CDR3 DNA sequence: TGTGCCAGCAGTTTTTCAGGGATGGATAATTCACCCCTCCACTTT.

This clonotype was seen at least ten times. The V gene is TRBV6-6, the J gene TRBJ2-7, with 9 bases identical to TRBD1. The CDR3 has 15 residues. Trimming removed 6 bases from V and 0 bases from J; junction bases left unmatched: 6. Germline CDR1 and CDR2: MNHNY and SVGAGI (reference sequence). Here the CDR3 DNA reads TGTGCCAGCAGACTACAGGGGGCGGGCTCCTACGAGCAGTACTTC. Encoded protein: CASRLQGAGSYEQYF.

This clonotype was observed at least ten times. The chain couples TRBV6-2 or TRBV6-3 to TRBJ2-2; possibly TRBD1 or TRBD2 for D (5 bases each). Trimming cost V 6 bases and J 0 bases, with 8 bases left between them. This CDR3 is 14 amino acids long. Germline loops: CDR1 MNHEY, CDR2 SVGEGT. CDR3 sequence: CASRGPTNTGELFF. For the CDR3, the DNA is TGTGCCAGCAGGGGACCCACGAACACCGGGGAGCTGTTTTTT.

At least ten counts were recorded for this clonotype. In nucleotides, the CDR3 is TGCAGTGCCACAGGGTTGGCCGGGGAGCTGTTTTTT. Amino acids: CSATGLAGELFF. The chain combines TRBV20-1 with TRBJ2-2; perhaps TRBD1 as D (6 bases). The germline V gene encodes CDR1 DFQATT and CDR2 SNEGSKA (reference sequence). The V gene lost 6 bases and the J gene lost 6 bases, with 11 bases spanning the gap. CDR3 length: 12 amino acids.

This clonotype turned up a few times. The chain has TRBV19 and TRBJ2-7; D is perhaps TRBD1 or TRBD2 (5 bases each). Germline V CDR1 and CDR2: LNHDA, SQIVND (reference sequence). V lost 6 bases to trimming and J lost 4 bases, with 22 bases between them. There are 16 residues in the CDR3. The CDR3 is CASSYLSPGPPYEQYF. Written as DNA, the CDR3 is TGTGCCAGTAGCTACCTATCCCCGGGACCCCCATACGAGCAGTACTTC.

Ten or more counts support this clonotype. The junction does not match germline at one end; this may be a read error. The chain links TRBV5-1 to TRBJ2-7, with TRBD2 matching over 9 bases. Germline assignment: CDR1 SGHRS and CDR2 YFSETQ. The CDR3 sequence is 15 residues long. The CDR3 nucleotides are TGCGCCAGCAGCTTGGGTGGGACTAGCTCCAACGAGCAGTACTTC. Translated: CASSLGGTSSNEQYF.